The 27 T cell receptor beta chains given below trace back to one sample, sequenced in a study of T cells after yellow fever vaccination. Each CDR3 protein gets one entry after TCRdb re-called the 5' RACE reads with MiXCR. The top ten hold 0.85% of the sample, which has under 250,000 distinct CDR3 sequences, about 7% seen once. Sequencing was performed on CD4+ T cells sorted from PBMCs, taken 15 days after the yellow fever booster vaccination. All receptors come from a man aged 30-40 years who received the YFV17D yellow fever vaccine.

V and J are TRBV7-8 and TRBJ2-7; 13 bases agree with TRBD2. The CDR3 contains 17 residues. V was pared by 7 bases and J by 1 base, with 10 bases of the junction left unmatched. In germline, CDR1 is SGHVS, CDR2 FQNEAQ. Here the CDR3 reads CASTGLAGEPRSYEQYF. CDR3 DNA sequence: TGTGCCAGCACAGGACTAGCGGGAGAGCCGAGGTCCTACGAGCAGTACTTC.

The chain recombines TRBV7-8 with TRBJ2-7; D call uncertain. Trimming cost V 4 bases and J 1 base, with 14 bases left between them. Germline CDR1 SGHVS, CDR2 FQNEAQ. CDR3 length: 15 residues. The CDR3 is CASSSSDLTSYEQYF. CDR3 DNA: TGTGCCAGCAGCTCCTCGGACCTTACGTCCTACGAGCAGTACTTC. Drawing the rest from reference TRBV7-8 and TRBJ2-7, the complete variable domain is GAGVSQSPRYKVAKRGQDVALRCDPISGHVSLFWYQQALGQGPEFLTYFQNEAQLDKSGLPSDRFFAERPEGSVSTLKIQRTQQEDSAVYLCASSSSDLTSYEQYFGPGTRLTVT.

This chain connects TRBV10-3 to TRBJ2-3; no firm D call. Germline-derived CDR1 and CDR2 are ENHRY and SYGVKD. The V gene lost 4 bases and the J gene lost 1 base, with 6 bases spanning the gap. CDR3 size: 13 residues. The CDR3 DNA follows: TGTGCCATCAGTGTGGCGGGCACAGATACGCAGTATTTT. Its translation is CAISVAGTDTQYF.

At least ten counts were recorded for this clonotype. The chain joins TRBV3-1 to TRBJ2-7, with 11 bases identical to TRBD1. CDR1 and CDR2 (germline): LGHDT, YNNKEL (reference sequence). Trimming at V came to 1 base and at J to 5 bases, leaving 4 bases not matched to a gene. CDR3 length: 15 residues. The CDR3 nucleotides are TGTGCCAGCAGCCAAGCCGGGACAGGGGGTGACGAGCAGTACTTC. Translation: CASSQAGTGGDEQYF.

Many counts were recorded for this clonotype. V gene TRBV5-1 combines with J gene TRBJ2-2, with D possibly TRBD2 on 6 matching bases. There are 13 residues in the CDR3. The V end was cut by 4 bases, the J end by 5 bases, with 9 bases between. Germline loops: CDR1 SGHRS, CDR2 YFSETQ. CDR3 residues: CASSERETGELFF. In nucleotides, the CDR3 is TGCGCCAGCAGCGAACGGGAGACCGGGGAGCTGTTTTTT.

This clonotype has ten or more counts. This rearrangement joins TRBV6-1 to TRBJ2-7; 9 bases match TRBD2. Germline lookup yields CDR1 MNHNS and CDR2 SASEGT. Trimming took 5 bases from V and 5 from J; bases not matched to a gene: 28. CDR3 length equals 21 residues. CDR3 DNA: TGTGCCAGCAGTAAAAGTCCGTACGAAGGTAGCGGGAGACCTAGAGTACACGAGCAGTACTTC. Amino acids: CASSKSPYEGSGRPRVHEQYF.

This clonotype was detected only a few times. V is TRBV6-2 or TRBV6-3 and J is TRBJ1-1; a possible D gene is TRBD1 (6 bases). V was pared by 4 bases and J by 4 bases, with 22 bases between. The CDR3 consists of 17 residues. The V gene's germline CDR1 is MNHEY and CDR2 SVGEGT. This CDR3 reads CASSSLELTGLATEAFF. The DNA for the CDR3 is TGTGCCAGCAGTTCCCTCGAATTGACAGGTCTGGCCACTGAAGCTTTCTTT.

This clonotype was counted a few times. The rearrangement joins TRBV28 to TRBJ2-3; D may be TRBD2 (5 bases). The length of the CDR3 is 15 residues. CDR1 and CDR2 (germline): MDHEN, SYDVKM. Trimming removed 2 bases from V and 4 bases from J, with 13 bases in between. The chain's CDR3 is CASSLAGLRADTQYF. The CDR3 DNA reads TGTGCCAGCAGTTTAGCGGGCTTGAGGGCAGATACGCAGTATTTT.

For this clonotype: A much larger clone is a single base away; this may be a read error. The chain links TRBV9 to TRBJ2-2; D not resolved. The CDR3 contains 13 residues. From germline, CDR1 is SGDLS and CDR2 YYNGEE. The CDR3 sequence is CASSPSNAGELFF. CDR3 sequence (DNA): TGTGCCAGCAGCCCTTCGAACGCCGGGGAGCTGTTTTTT.

The chain uses TRBV11-1 and TRBJ2-1; 14 bases match TRBD2. The CDR3 loop spans 19 amino acids. The V gene end was trimmed by 4 bases and the J gene end by 2 bases; junction bases not matched to a gene: 10. The V gene's germline CDR1 is SGHAT and CDR2 FQDESV (reference sequence). The CDR3 loop reads CASSSTGTSGSTPYNEQFF. The CDR3 nucleotides read TGTGCCAGCAGCTCAACGGGGACTAGCGGGAGTACGCCCTACAATGAGCAGTTCTTC.

As for this clonotype: A read error may be the cause here, since a much bigger clone is one base away. This rearrangement joins TRBV7-2 to TRBJ2-4; 10 bases are a match to TRBD2. V gave up 4 bases and J gave up 10 bases; unmatched junction bases: 7. Germline values: CDR1 SGHTA, CDR2 FQGNSA. CDR3 length equals 14 residues. CDR3 DNA: TGTGCCAGCAGCTACGGACTAGCGGTAGGAATTCAGTACTTC. Translated, it gives CASSYGLAVGIQYF. The whole variable domain, remainder taken from reference TRBV7-2 and TRBJ2-4, is GAGVSQSPSNKVTEKGKDVELRCDPISGHTALYWYRQSLGQGLEFLIYFQGNSAPDKSGLPSDRFSAERTGGSVSTLTIQRTQQEDSAVYLCASSYGLAVGIQYFGAGTRLSVL.

V is TRBV6-2 or TRBV6-3 and J is TRBJ2-2; D is uncertain. CDR1 is MNHEY, CDR2 SVGEGT, per germline. V was trimmed by 3 bases and J by 1 base, leaving 6 bases between them. CDR3 length: 14 residues. CDR3 sequence: CASSYSWNTGELFF. As DNA, the CDR3 is TGTGCCAGCAGTTATTCTTGGAACACCGGGGAGCTGTTTTTT.

The chain uses TRBV28 and TRBJ2-3, with unresolved D. The CDR3 length is 16 residues. CDR1 and CDR2 from the germline V gene are MDHEN and SYDVKM. V was cut by 4 bases and J by 0 bases, with 14 bases left in between. The CDR3 loop is CASSSLSVASTDTQYF. The CDR3 DNA follows: TGTGCCAGCAGTTCTTTAAGCGTTGCTAGCACAGATACGCAGTATTTT.

The rearrangement uses TRBV5-1 and TRBJ2-5; 7 nucleotides line up with TRBD2. Looked up from germline, CDR1 is SGHRS and CDR2 is YFSETQ. This CDR3 spans 17 amino acids. Trimming at V came to 0 bases and at J to 0 bases, leaving 8 bases not matched to a gene. CDR3 amino acids: CASSLGLAEANQETQYF. In DNA form, the CDR3 reads TGCGCCAGCAGCTTGGGGCTAGCGGAAGCCAACCAAGAGACCCAGTACTTC.

This clonotype was counted ten times or more. The rearrangement joins TRBV12-3 or TRBV12-4 to TRBJ2-7, with TRBD2 as a possible D gene (6 bases). With 3 bases removed from V and 7 bases from J, the gap between germline ends came to 13 bases. The CDR3 length is 13 residues. The CDR3 DNA reads as TGTGCCAGCAGTTTCTCTGGGCGGGGTGAGCAGTACTTC. The encoded protein is CASSFSGRGEQYF.

This clonotype was recorded a few times. The J gene is TRBJ2-7, the V gene TRBV12-3 or TRBV12-4; TRBD2 matches 7 bases. V lost 5 bases, J lost 3 bases, and 4 bases stayed unmatched. This CDR3 is built from 13 residues. The CDR3 reads CASSRDYYYEQYF. The CDR3, as DNA: TGTGCCAGCAGTAGGGACTACTACTACGAGCAGTACTTC.

This clonotype was seen ten or more times. The chain employs TRBV5-1 and TRBJ2-1; possible D gene TRBD2, 5 bases. This CDR3 has 14 residues. V was pared by 4 bases and J by 5 bases, with 13 bases between. CDR1 is SGHRS and CDR2 is YFSETQ in the germline V gene. The CDR3 loop is CASSGTTTNNEQFF. The DNA for the CDR3 is TGCGCCAGCAGCGGAACGACTACTAACAATGAGCAGTTCTTC.

About this clonotype itself: A much larger clone differs from this one at a single base, so this may be a read error. The genes are TRBV5-1 and TRBJ2-3, with D unresolved. This CDR3 spans 12 amino acids. Per the germline V gene, CDR1 is SGHRS and CDR2 is YFSETQ. The CDR3 loop reads CASSLAQDTQCF. The CDR3 DNA reads TGCGCCAGCAGCTTGGCCCAGGATACGCAGTGTTTT.

This clonotype was counted many times. The chain couples TRBV11-2 to TRBJ2-7; 7 nucleotides line up with TRBD2. Trimming removed 8 bases from V and 5 bases from J; junction bases left unmatched: 9. Germline loops: CDR1 SGHAT, CDR2 FQNNGV. The CDR3 totals 13 residues. The CDR3 sequence is CASGSGPRDEQYF. The CDR3 DNA reads TGTGCCAGCGGTAGCGGGCCCCGGGACGAGCAGTACTTC.

The chain recombines TRBV4-3 with TRBJ2-7; 7 positions match TRBD2. With 3 bases clipped from V and 3 bases from J, the junction kept 8 bases outside the gene matches. The germline V gene has CDR1 LGHNA and CDR2 YSLEER. The CDR3 runs 15 residues. The CDR3 sequence: CASSHGSGTVYEQYF. DNA of the CDR3: TGCGCCAGCAGCCATGGAAGCGGGACCGTCTACGAGCAGTACTTC.

Many counts were recorded for this clonotype. The chain links TRBV20-1 to TRBJ2-1, with TRBD1 as a possible D gene (5 bases). The germline gives CDR1 DFQATT, CDR2 SNEGSKA (reference sequence). CDR3 length equals 12 residues. This chain's CDR3 is CSLGAWINEQFF. The CDR3 coding sequence is TGCAGCCTTGGGGCCTGGATTAATGAGCAGTTCTTC.

This clonotype was detected a few times. V usage is TRBV12-3 or TRBV12-4 and J usage is TRBJ2-3; 15 positions agree with TRBD2. The V and J ends lost 5 bases and 4 bases, in that order; junction bases with no gene match: 4. The CDR3 consists of 16 residues. The CDR3 nucleotides are TGTGCCAGCAGTGCTGGGACTAGCGGGAGGTCAGATACGCAGTATTTT. This translates into CASSAGTSGRSDTQYF.

The chain links TRBV5-4 to TRBJ2-5; D may be TRBD2 (5 bases). This CDR3 contains 14 residues. Between the trimmed V and J ends, which lost 4 bases and 1 base, there was a span of 11 bases. The germline gives CDR1 SGHNT, CDR2 YYREEE (reference sequence). The CDR3 reads CASSEEARQETQYF. The CDR3 region has the DNA TGTGCCAGCAGCGAGGAGGCCCGCCAAGAGACCCAGTACTTC.

The sample holds a few counts of this clonotype. The chain has TRBV19 and TRBJ2-3; D call uncertain. V lost 7 bases and J 1 base, leaving 12 bases between the germline ends. Germline values: CDR1 LNHDA, CDR2 SQIVND (reference sequence). The CDR3 length is 14 residues. As DNA, the CDR3 is TGTGCCAGTATAACGGCGGACGGCACAGATACGCAGTATTTT. Its protein is CASITADGTDTQYF.

The genes are TRBV20-1 and TRBJ1-1; D ambiguous. The V end lost 3 bases, the J end lost 1 base, and 9 bases lay between the germline ends. The CDR3 length is 13 residues. CDR1 and CDR2 from the germline V gene are DFQATT and SNEGSKA (reference sequence). For the CDR3, the DNA is TGCAGTGCTAGGCGGGGTCAGAACACTGAAGCTTTCTTT. Its translation: CSARRGQNTEAFF.

This clonotype appeared many times. The V and J genes are TRBV20-1 and TRBJ2-2; the match to TRBD2 covers 9 bases. The V gene's germline CDR1 is DFQATT and CDR2 SNEGSKA (reference sequence). Trimming removed 4 bases from V and 6 bases from J; junction bases left unmatched: 12. The CDR3 is 16 residues long. CDR3 nucleotides: TGCAGTGCTAAAGGAGGCGGGAGGGATCGGGCCGGGGAGCTGTTTTTT. This translates into CSAKGGGRDRAGELFF.

This clonotype was recorded at least ten times. V is TRBV6-1 and J is TRBJ2-1, with TRBD1 matching 9 bases. The CDR3 is 16 residues long. Losses at the gene ends were 6 bases for V and 4 bases for J; bases not matched to a gene: 10. Germline V gives CDR1 MNHNS, CDR2 SASEGT. CDR3 loop: CASRPTGTGSYNEQFF. Written as DNA, the CDR3 is TGTGCCAGCAGACCTACCGGGACAGGGAGTTACAATGAGCAGTTCTTC.